This TCR beta chain was observed in a study of cytomegalovirus exposure and HLA in healthy donors. This clone was recorded only once. The antigen remains undetermined. Use of 60 Vbeta and 13 Jbeta primers characterized the PCR. Using immunoSEQ multiplex PCR, the repertoire was profiled, and TCRdb retains in-frame clones only, with some absent. The data show 200,000 to 250,000 clones, approximately 83% seen once. CDR1 is SGHNT and CDR2 is YYREEE in the germline V gene (reference sequence). The CDR3 contains 18 residues. Trimming at V came to 0 bases and at J to 0 bases, leaving 9 bases not matched to a gene. Findings of the study overall: Common viral pathogens (according to a later analysis) appeared linked to several of the most significant clusters. V- and J-gene trimming of TCR beta was linked (in a later analysis) to a missense DCLRE1C variant.

Although they were nominally healthy when sampled, donors likely had unrecorded immune exposures. The chain uses TRBV5-4 and TRBJ1-3; TRBD1 matches at 7 bases. The sequence derives from a boy aged 2 to 9 in good health and CMV-seronegative. Source material: PBMCs. The CDR3 loop reads CASSLGPGQSFSGNTIYF. CDR3 sequence (DNA): TGTGCCAGCAGCTTGGGTCCGGGACAGTCATTCTCTGGAAACACCATATATTTT.